This entry concerns a single T cell receptor beta chain. What it binds is unknown. The data belong to a study of cytomegalovirus exposure and HLA in healthy donors. Study-level information: The approximately 120 validation repertoires, a later analysis reported, used the same platform as the 666 first-cohort repertoires.

Generated by immunoSEQ multiplex PCR, the TCRdb table keeps only in-frame clones and is missing some. The table includes approximately 160,000 clones, around 90% detected once. Overall study results and limits: Specific recognition of CMV antigens was confirmed in vitro for three chains (all CMV-associated). Researchers catalogued approximately 170 TCR beta chains as cytomegalovirus-associated. In the 120 or so validation repertoires, 94% of cluster scores exceeded 0, per a later analysis.

The ends lost 6 bases at V and 7 bases at J; junction bases unmatched: 4. Germline values: CDR1 SNHLY, CDR2 FYNNEI. This CDR3 is 12 amino acids long. This TCR came from a woman aged 18-29 years in good health and CMV-seropositive. The rearrangement joins TRBV2 to TRBJ1-1, with TRBD1 identical over 8 bases. Source material: PBMCs. The CDR3 DNA reads TGTGCCAGCAGGGCCGACAGGGGTGAAGCTTTCTTT. Translated: CASRADRGEAFF.